One and the same sample provided the 5 T cell receptor beta chains below, sequenced in a study of T cells after yellow fever vaccination. TCRdb re-derived calls from the 5' RACE reads in MiXCR, one entry per CDR3 protein. Of roughly 320,000 distinct CDR3 sequences detected, about 10% appear once; the ten largest clones hold 3% to 3.5%. Sequenced material: CD4+ T cells sorted from PBMCs, taken 45 days after the yellow fever booster vaccination. Receptors originate from a man aged 18 to 29 who received the YFV17D yellow fever vaccine.

The table lists this clonotype with a few counts. The chain is built from TRBV5-1 and TRBJ1-2; unclear D gene. Trimming pared 4 bases from V and 2 bases from J, leaving 12 bases between. This CDR3 has 14 amino acids. The germline V gene has CDR1 SGHRS and CDR2 YFSETQ. The CDR3 bases are TGCGCCAGCAGCCGGGAACTCTCAAACTATGGCTACACCTTC. Residues: CASSRELSNYGYTF.

This clonotype has a handful of counts. This rearrangement joins TRBV5-1 to TRBJ1-2; 7 bases match TRBD1. The CDR3 sequence is 13 residues long. V shed 0 bases and J 7 bases; nucleotides not matched to a gene: 3. Germline V CDR1 and CDR2: SGHRS, YFSETQ. CDR3 DNA sequence: TGCGCCAGCAGCTTGGAGGGGGCTCGTGGCTACACCTTC. This codes for CASSLEGARGYTF.

This clonotype was observed many times. The chain joins TRBV7-2 to TRBJ1-1, with 7 bases fitting TRBD1. In germline, CDR1 is SGHTA, CDR2 FQGNSA. CDR3 length: 13 amino acids. With 4 bases clipped from V and 4 bases from J, the junction kept 3 bases outside the gene matches. CDR3 coding DNA: TGTGCCAGCAGCTCTCCAGGGGGCACTGAAGCTTTCTTT. It encodes CASSSPGGTEAFF.

V gene TRBV28 combines with J gene TRBJ2-7; tentative D call: TRBD1 (5 bases). The CDR3 consists of 13 residues. The germline V gene encodes CDR1 MDHEN and CDR2 SYDVKM. CDR3 in DNA: TGTGCCAGCAGCCTTGTGGGGCAGGGAAGGATTGACGTC. It translates to CASSLVGQGRIDV.

A few counts support this clonotype. The rearrangement links TRBV4-3 to TRBJ2-5; 9 positions agree with TRBD2. This CDR3 is built from 17 residues. V lost 3 bases, J lost 4 bases, and 12 bases stayed unmatched. Germline V gene data show CDR1 as LGHNA and CDR2 as YSLEER. The CDR3 DNA reads TGCGCCAGCAGCCATGGACCGACTAGCGGTGAGGGAGAGACCCAGTACTTC. It encodes CASSHGPTSGEGETQYF.